These 5 T cell receptor beta chains share one sample of origin, sequenced in a study of patients and donors after allogeneic stem cell transplantation. TCRdb ran MiXCR on the RT-PCR reads and lists one entry per CDR3 protein. Altogether about 160,000 distinct CDR3 sequences are present, about two fifths being singletons, with the ten largest covering around 50%. Sequences were obtained from blood, either unsorted or a sorted T cell fraction (not recorded which). These receptors came from a human donor who was either an allogeneic HSCT recipient or a stem cell or donor lymphocyte infusion donor (not recorded which). It is not recorded whose cells these are; they may come from a transplant donor.

The chain couples TRBV12-3 or TRBV12-4 to TRBJ1-2, with D possibly matching TRBD1 (6 bases). V shed 2 bases and J shed 8 bases, with 18 bases lying between them. This CDR3 is built from 15 residues. The CDR3 DNA reads as TGTGCCAGCAGTTTAAGGGGGACAAGGGGCCGCGGCTACACCTTC. It encodes CASSLRGTRGRGYTF.

There are a few counts of this clonotype. The chain carries TRBV7-8 and TRBJ2-1; 7 nucleotides match TRBD2. Germline values: CDR1 SGHVS, CDR2 FQNEAQ. V was clipped by 2 bases and J by 8 bases; unmatched bases: 9. The CDR3 runs to 15 residues. As DNA, the CDR3 is TGTGCCAGCAGCTTATCGCGGGGGTGGAGAGATGAGCAGTTCTTC. Encoded protein: CASSLSRGWRDEQFF.

This clonotype was counted between two and nine times. A single base separates this from a much larger clone, so it may be a read error. The J gene is TRBJ2-2, the V gene TRBV20-1; D perhaps matches TRBD1 (6 bases). Looked up from germline, CDR1 is DFQATT and CDR2 is SNEGSKA (reference sequence). V was clipped by 3 bases and J by 3 bases, with 11 bases between them. The CDR3 runs 14 residues. This CDR3 reads CSASNTGYTGELFF. The CDR3, as DNA: TGCAGTGCTAGTAACACAGGGTACACCGGGGAGCTGTTTTTT.

The V gene is TRBV12-3 or TRBV12-4, the J gene TRBJ1-3; 7 positions agree with TRBD1. The CDR3 contains 12 residues. J was trimmed by 1 base and V by 10 bases; bases with no gene match: 1. The CDR3 region has the DNA TGTGCCAAGACAGGGTCTGGAAACACCATATATTTT. Encoded protein: CAKTGSGNTIYF.

This chain connects TRBV5-6 to TRBJ1-2; D not certain. The CDR3 runs to 14 residues. The germline V and J ends were trimmed by 5 bases and 0 bases, with 11 bases remaining between them. The V gene's germline CDR1 is SGHDT and CDR2 YYEEEE. As DNA, the CDR3 is TGTGCCAGCAGTGCCGACATAGCTAACTATGGCTACACCTTC. Its translation is CASSADIANYGYTF. The full variable domain, with the rest looked up from reference TRBV5-6 and TRBJ1-2, is DAGVTQSPTHLIKTRGQQVTLRCSPKSGHDTVSWYQQALGQGPQFIFQYYEEEERQRGNFPDRFSGHQFPNYSSELNVNALLLGDSALYLCASSADIANYGYTFGSGTRLTVV.